This passage covers 16 T cell receptor beta chains from one sample sequenced in a study of T cell repertoires in cytomegalovirus infection. A single record per CDR3 protein comes from TCRdb applying MiXCR to the reads. The data show tens of thousands of distinct CDR3 sequences, around 25% seen once. No antigens are known for them. The sequencing used CD8+ T cells from cultured PBMCs, collected from culture after CMV antigen stimulation. The receptor set was obtained from a human donor in good health (CMV status not recorded). Some clones in this sample may be carry-over from other donors' samples.

As DNA, the CDR3 is TGTGCCAGCAGTTCCCCCGGGGCTGAGCAGTTCTTC. Translating it yields CASSSPGAEQFF. The V call is TRBV12-3 or TRBV12-4, the J call TRBJ2-1; the D gene could be TRBD1 or TRBD2 (5 bases each). V dropped 4 bases and J dropped 9 bases, with 10 bases sitting between them. The CDR3 totals 12 residues.

The chain employs TRBV19 and TRBJ2-3; 14 positions agree with TRBD2. The length of the CDR3 is 17 residues. CDR1 and CDR2 from the germline V gene are LNHDA and SQIVND (reference sequence). Germline trimming cut 7 bases from V and 4 bases from J; bases unmatched to any gene: 10. The CDR3 region is CASTLQGLAGVADTQYF. The DNA of the CDR3 is TGTGCCAGTACCCTTCAGGGACTAGCGGGAGTCGCAGATACGCAGTATTTT. Supplemented by reference TRBV19 and TRBJ2-3, the full variable domain reads DGGITQSPKYLFRKEGQNVTLSCEQNLNHDAMYWYRQDPGQGLRLIYYSQIVNDFQKGDIAEGYSVSREKKESFPLTVTSAQKNPTAFYLCASTLQGLAGVADTQYFGPGTRLTVL.

As to this clonotype: Just one base apart from a much larger clone, this may be a read error. Given the absence of the conserved phenylalanine or tryptophan at the CDR3 end, a read error is likely. The chain uses TRBV7-8 and TRBJ2-1, with D perhaps matching TRBD2 (6 bases). Trimming pared 10 bases from V and 2 bases from J, leaving 27 bases between. The CDR3 sequence is 18 residues long. CDR1 is SGHVS and CDR2 is FQNEAQ in the germline V gene. CDR3 bases: TGTGCCATCGAACAGACTAGGGCCAGCGGATCACCCTACAATGAGCAGTTCTTA. Its protein is CAIEQTRASGSPYNEQFL.

The rearrangement uses TRBV12-3 or TRBV12-4 and TRBJ2-3; perhaps TRBD2 as D (5 bases). V was cut by 7 bases and J by 4 bases, with 12 bases left in between. The CDR3 totals 13 residues. CDR3 amino acids: CASTSPEADTQYF. CDR3 in DNA: TGTGCCAGCACCTCGCCGGAGGCAGATACGCAGTATTTT.

To note about this clonotype: Relative to the germline gene, one junction end is altered; a read error may explain this. The chain is built from TRBV7-9 and TRBJ2-2, with D possibly being TRBD2 (6 bases). The germline gives CDR1 SEHNR, CDR2 FQNEAQ (reference sequence). This CDR3 spans 14 amino acids. The CDR3 coding sequence is TGTGCCGGCAGCTTATCTCCCCGGGAGAGGGAGCTGTTTTTT. Protein sequence: CAGSLSPRERELFF.

The chain joins TRBV28 to TRBJ2-5; D is unclear. Trimming cost V 10 bases and J 5 bases, with 14 bases left between them. CDR1 and CDR2 (germline): MDHEN, SYDVKM. There are 12 residues in the CDR3. The CDR3 DNA follows: TGTGCCACCTTAGACGTCACGGAGACCCAGTACTTC. Translation: CATLDVTETQYF. Combining the CDR3 with reference TRBV28 and TRBJ2-5 gives the whole variable domain DVKVTQSSRYLVKRTGEKVFLECVQDMDHENMFWYRQDPGLGLRLIYFSYDVKMKEKGDIPEGYSVSREKKERFSLILESASTNQTSMYLCATLDVTETQYFGPGTRLLVL.

There are many counts of this clonotype. The chain combines TRBV7-8 with TRBJ2-7; TRBD2 agrees at 10 bases. Germline V lookup: CDR1 SGHVS, CDR2 FQNEAQ. Losses at the gene ends were 6 bases for V and 3 bases for J; bases not matched to a gene: 11. The CDR3 sequence is 16 residues long. The CDR3 loop is CASSVPGLAGDYEQYF. CDR3 coding DNA: TGTGCCAGCAGTGTACCGGGCCTAGCGGGAGACTACGAGCAGTACTTC.

This clonotype showed up just a few times. The CDR3 protein is CASSDGLDERRDTQYF. The DNA for the CDR3 is TGTGCCAGCAGTGACGGACTAGATGAACGGAGAGATACGCAGTATTTT. J is TRBJ2-3 and V is TRBV6-1; 7 nucleotides line up with TRBD2. With 3 bases clipped from V and 5 bases from J, the junction kept 11 bases outside the gene matches. The length of the CDR3 is 16 residues. The V gene's germline CDR1 is MNHNS and CDR2 SASEGT.

The J gene is TRBJ2-5, the V gene TRBV28; TRBD1 or TRBD2 may be the D gene (5 bases each). CDR1 is MDHEN, CDR2 SYDVKM, per germline. V was shortened by 4 bases and J by 5 bases, with 14 bases between the two germline ends. This CDR3 is 14 amino acids long. The CDR3 DNA is TGTGCCAGCAGTTGGGAACGGTGGGGGGAGACCCAGTACTTC. Translating it yields CASSWERWGETQYF.

This sequence joins TRBV11-2 and TRBJ1-6, with TRBD1 as a possible D gene (6 bases). Germline V gene data show CDR1 as SGHAT and CDR2 as FQNNGV. The CDR3 runs 17 residues. V was trimmed by 4 bases and J by 0 bases, leaving 13 bases between them. As DNA, the CDR3 is TGTGCCAGCAGCTCCGGACAGCCGAGCTCCTATAATTCACCCCTCCACTTT. Translation: CASSSGQPSSYNSPLHF.

The chain has TRBV6-1 and TRBJ2-1; D unresolved. The V gene's germline CDR1 is MNHNS and CDR2 SASEGT. CDR3 length equals 14 residues. Trimming removed 5 bases at V and 0 bases at J, with 8 bases between. This CDR3 is CASSTGSSYNEQFF. The CDR3 nucleotides read TGTGCCAGCAGTACCGGAAGCTCCTACAATGAGCAGTTCTTC.

This clonotype was detected ten times or more. The chain recombines TRBV7-2 with TRBJ2-1; 12 bases are a match to TRBD2. The germline gives CDR1 SGHTA, CDR2 FQGNSA. The V and J ends lost 0 bases and 15 bases, in that order; junction bases with no gene match: 3. CDR3 size: 13 residues. The CDR3 sequence is CASSLATSGSSFF. The CDR3 DNA reads as TGTGCCAGCAGCTTAGCGACTAGCGGGAGTTCGTTCTTC.

The chain carries TRBV7-2 and TRBJ1-3; D gene uncertain. V lost 1 base to trimming and J lost 4 bases, with 11 bases between them. The germline V gene has CDR1 SGHTA and CDR2 FQGNSA. The CDR3 consists of 15 residues. The DNA of the CDR3 is TGTGCCAGCAGCTTAGACAGCCTGGGGGGAAACACCATATATTTT. Translated: CASSLDSLGGNTIYF.

This rearrangement joins TRBV10-3 to TRBJ2-3, with D maybe TRBD2 (6 bases). The CDR3 length is 14 residues. Trimming stripped 3 bases from V and 3 bases from J, with 10 bases between. The V gene's germline CDR1 is ENHRY and CDR2 SYGVKD. This chain's CDR3 is CAISDGGRTDTQYF. In DNA, the CDR3 is TGTGCCATCAGTGATGGAGGGCGGACAGATACGCAGTATTTT.

This clonotype was counted many times. The chain combines TRBV10-2 with TRBJ2-3, with TRBD2 matching over 12 bases. The V segment lost 6 bases and the J segment 5 bases; nucleotides outside the gene matches: 6. CDR3 length: 15 residues. CDR1 and CDR2 (germline): WSHSY, SAAADI. CDR3 DNA: TGCGCCAGCAGGGCGACTAGCGGGAGTGGAGATACGCAGTATTTT. Encoded protein: CASRATSGSGDTQYF.

This clonotype has a count of ten or more. The CDR3 DNA is TGTGCCAGCAGCCACCCAGAGGGACAGGGGAACTATGGCTACACCTTC. Residues: CASSHPEGQGNYGYTF. The chain uses TRBV7-2 and TRBJ1-2, with TRBD1 matching 10 bases. This CDR3 is 16 amino acids long. Trimming cost V 5 bases and J 2 bases; bases outside gene matches: 8. Germline V lookup: CDR1 SGHTA, CDR2 FQGNSA.